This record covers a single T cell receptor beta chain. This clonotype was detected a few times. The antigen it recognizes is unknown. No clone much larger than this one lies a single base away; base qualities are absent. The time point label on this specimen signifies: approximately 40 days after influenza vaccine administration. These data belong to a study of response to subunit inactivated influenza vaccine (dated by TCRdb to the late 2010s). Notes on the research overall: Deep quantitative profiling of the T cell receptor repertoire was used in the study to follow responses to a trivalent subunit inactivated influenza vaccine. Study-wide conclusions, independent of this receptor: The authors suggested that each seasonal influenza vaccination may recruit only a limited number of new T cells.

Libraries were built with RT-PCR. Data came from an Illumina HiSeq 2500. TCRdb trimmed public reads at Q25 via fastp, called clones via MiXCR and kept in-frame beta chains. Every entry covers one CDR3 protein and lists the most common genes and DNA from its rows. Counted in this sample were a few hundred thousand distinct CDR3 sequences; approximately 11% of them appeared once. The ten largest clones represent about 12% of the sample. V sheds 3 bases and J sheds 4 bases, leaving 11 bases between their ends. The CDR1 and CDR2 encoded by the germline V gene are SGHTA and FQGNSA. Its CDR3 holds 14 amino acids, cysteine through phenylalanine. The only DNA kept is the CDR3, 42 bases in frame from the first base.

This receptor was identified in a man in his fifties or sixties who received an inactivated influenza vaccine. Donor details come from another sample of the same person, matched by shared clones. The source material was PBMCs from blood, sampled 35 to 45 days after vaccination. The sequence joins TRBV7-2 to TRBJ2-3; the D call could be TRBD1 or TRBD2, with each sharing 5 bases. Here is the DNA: TGTGCCAGCAGCTTTCACTTGGGGGCAGATACGCAGTATTTT. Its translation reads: CASSFHLGADTQYF.